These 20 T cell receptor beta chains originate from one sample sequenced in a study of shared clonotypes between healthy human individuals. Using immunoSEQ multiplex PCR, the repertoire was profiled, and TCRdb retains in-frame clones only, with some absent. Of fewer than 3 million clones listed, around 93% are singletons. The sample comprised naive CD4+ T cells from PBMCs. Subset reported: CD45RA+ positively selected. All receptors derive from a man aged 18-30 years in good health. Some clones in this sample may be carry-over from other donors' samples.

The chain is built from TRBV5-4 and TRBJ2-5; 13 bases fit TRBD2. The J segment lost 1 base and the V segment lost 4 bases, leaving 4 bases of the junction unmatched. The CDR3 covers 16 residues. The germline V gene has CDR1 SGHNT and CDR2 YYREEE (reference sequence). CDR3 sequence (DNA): TGTGCCAGCAGCGCCGGACTAGCGGGGGCCCAAGAGACCCAGTACTTC. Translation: CASSAGLAGAQETQYF.

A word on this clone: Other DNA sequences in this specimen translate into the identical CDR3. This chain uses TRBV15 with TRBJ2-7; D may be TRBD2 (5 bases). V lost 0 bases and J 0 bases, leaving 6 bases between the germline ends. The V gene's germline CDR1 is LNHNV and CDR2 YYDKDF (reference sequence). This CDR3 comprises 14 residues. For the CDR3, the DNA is TGTGCCACCAGCAGAGATGGGAGCTCCTACGAGCAGTACTTC. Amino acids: CATSRDGSSYEQYF.

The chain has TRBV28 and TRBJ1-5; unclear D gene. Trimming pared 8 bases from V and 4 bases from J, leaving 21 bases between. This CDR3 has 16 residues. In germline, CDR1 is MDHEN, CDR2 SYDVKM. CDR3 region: CASEPLDPPRNQPQHF. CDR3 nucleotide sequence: TGTGCCAGCGAGCCTTTAGACCCGCCCCGAAATCAGCCCCAGCATTTT.

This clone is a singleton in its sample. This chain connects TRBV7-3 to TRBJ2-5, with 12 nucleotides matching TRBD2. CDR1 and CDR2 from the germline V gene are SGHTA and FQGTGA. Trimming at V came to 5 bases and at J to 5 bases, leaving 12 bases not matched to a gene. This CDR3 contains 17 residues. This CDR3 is CASSPGASGRARETQYF. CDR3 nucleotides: TGTGCCAGCAGCCCCGGGGCTAGCGGGAGGGCCCGGGAGACCCAGTACTTC. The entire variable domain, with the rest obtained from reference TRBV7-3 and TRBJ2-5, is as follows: GAGVSQTPSNKVTEKGKYVELRCDPISGHTALYWYRQSLGQGPEFLIYFQGTGAADDSGLPNDRFFAVRPEGSVSTLKIQRTERGDSAVYLCASSPGASGRARETQYFGPGTRLLVL.

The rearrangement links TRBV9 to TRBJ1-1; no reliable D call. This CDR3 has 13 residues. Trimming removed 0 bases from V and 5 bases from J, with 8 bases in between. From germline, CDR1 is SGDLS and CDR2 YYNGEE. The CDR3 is CASSVGWRTEAFF. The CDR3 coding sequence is TGTGCCAGCAGCGTAGGGTGGAGGACTGAAGCTTTCTTT.

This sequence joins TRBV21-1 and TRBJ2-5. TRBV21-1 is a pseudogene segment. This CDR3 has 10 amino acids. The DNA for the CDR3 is TGTGCCAGCAGCGACGGGACCCAGTACTTC. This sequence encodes CASSDGTQYF.

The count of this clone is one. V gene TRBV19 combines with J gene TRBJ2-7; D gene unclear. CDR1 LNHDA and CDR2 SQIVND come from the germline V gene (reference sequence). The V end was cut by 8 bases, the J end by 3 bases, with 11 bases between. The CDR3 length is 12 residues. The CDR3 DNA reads TGTGCCAGTGGTCAAGACTTCTACGAGCAGTACTTC. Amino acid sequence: CASGQDFYEQYF.

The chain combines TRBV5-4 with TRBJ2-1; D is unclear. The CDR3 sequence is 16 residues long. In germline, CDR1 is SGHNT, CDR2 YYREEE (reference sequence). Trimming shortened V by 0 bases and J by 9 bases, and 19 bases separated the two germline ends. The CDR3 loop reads CASSLAKSRSISEQFF. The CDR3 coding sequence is TGTGCCAGCAGCTTGGCCAAGAGTCGGAGTATCAGTGAGCAGTTCTTC.

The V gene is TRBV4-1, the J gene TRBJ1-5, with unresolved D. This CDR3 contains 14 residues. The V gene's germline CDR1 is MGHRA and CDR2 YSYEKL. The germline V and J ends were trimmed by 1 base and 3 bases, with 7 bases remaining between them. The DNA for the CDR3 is TGCGCCAGCAGCCAAGCCCAGCCCAATCAGCCCCAGCATTTT. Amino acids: CASSQAQPNQPQHF.

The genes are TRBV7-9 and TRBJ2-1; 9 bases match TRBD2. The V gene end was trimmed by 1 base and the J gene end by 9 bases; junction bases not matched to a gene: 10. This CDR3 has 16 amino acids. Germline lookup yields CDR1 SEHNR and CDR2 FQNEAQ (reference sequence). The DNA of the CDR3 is TGTGCCAGCAGCTTAGTAGGTAGCGGGAGAGAGGGTGAGCAGTTCTTC. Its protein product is CASSLVGSGREGEQFF.

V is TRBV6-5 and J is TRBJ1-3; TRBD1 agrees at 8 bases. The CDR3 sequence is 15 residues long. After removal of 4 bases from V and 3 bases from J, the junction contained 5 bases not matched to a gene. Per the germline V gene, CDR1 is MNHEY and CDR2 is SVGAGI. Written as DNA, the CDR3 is TGTGCCAGCAGTTCGGGACAGGTCGGTGGAAACACCATATATTTT. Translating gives CASSSGQVGGNTIYF.

The CDR3 is CASSTAAGETQYF. CDR3 in DNA: TGCGCCAGCAGTACGGCCGCGGGAGAGACCCAGTACTTC. V gene TRBV5-1 combines with J gene TRBJ2-5; the D gene is possibly TRBD2 (5 bases). The V gene lost 5 bases and the J gene lost 4 bases, with 12 bases spanning the gap. The length of the CDR3 is 13 residues. In germline, CDR1 is SGHRS, CDR2 YFSETQ.

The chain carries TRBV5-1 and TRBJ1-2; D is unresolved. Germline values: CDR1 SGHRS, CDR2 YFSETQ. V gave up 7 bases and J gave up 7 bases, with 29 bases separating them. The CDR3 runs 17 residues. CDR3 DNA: TGCGCCAGCCATGAGGGTGGAGGGTTACCCCCCTACGGTGGCTACACCTTC. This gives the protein CASHEGGGLPPYGGYTF.

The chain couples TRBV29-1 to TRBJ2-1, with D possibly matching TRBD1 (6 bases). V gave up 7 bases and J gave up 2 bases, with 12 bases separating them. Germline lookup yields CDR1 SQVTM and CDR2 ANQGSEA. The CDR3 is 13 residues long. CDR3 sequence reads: CSGRDTTYNEQFF. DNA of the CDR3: TGCAGCGGCCGGGACACAACCTACAATGAGCAGTTCTTC.

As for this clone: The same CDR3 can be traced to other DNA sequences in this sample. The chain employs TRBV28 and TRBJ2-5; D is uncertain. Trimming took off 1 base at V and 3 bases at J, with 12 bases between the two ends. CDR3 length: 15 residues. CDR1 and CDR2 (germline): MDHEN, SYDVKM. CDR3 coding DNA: TGTGCCAGCAGTTTATTCGGTGCGGACGAAGAGACCCAGTACTTC. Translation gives CASSLFGADEETQYF. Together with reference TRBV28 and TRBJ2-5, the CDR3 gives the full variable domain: DVKVTQSSRYLVKRTGEKVFLECVQDMDHENMFWYRQDPGLGLRLIYFSYDVKMKEKGDIPEGYSVSREKKERFSLILESASTNQTSMYLCASSLFGADEETQYFGPGTRLLVL.

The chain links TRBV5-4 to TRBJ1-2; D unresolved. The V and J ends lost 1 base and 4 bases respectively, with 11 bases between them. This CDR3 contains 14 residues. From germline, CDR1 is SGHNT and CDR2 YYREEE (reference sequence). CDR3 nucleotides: TGTGCCAGCAGCTTGAGGGCAGGAGTCTATGGCTACACCTTC. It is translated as CASSLRAGVYGYTF.

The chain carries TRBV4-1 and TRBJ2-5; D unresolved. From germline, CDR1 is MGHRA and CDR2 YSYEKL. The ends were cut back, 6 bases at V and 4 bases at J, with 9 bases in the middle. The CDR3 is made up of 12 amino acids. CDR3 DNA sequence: TGCGCCAGCAGGTCGAGAGGAGAGACCCAGTACTTC. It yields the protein CASRSRGETQYF.

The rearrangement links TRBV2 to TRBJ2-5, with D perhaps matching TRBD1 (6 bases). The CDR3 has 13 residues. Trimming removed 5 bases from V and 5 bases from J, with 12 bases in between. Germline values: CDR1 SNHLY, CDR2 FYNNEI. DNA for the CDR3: TGTGCCAGCAGTTGGGGGCTTGGGGAGACCCAGTACTTC. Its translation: CASSWGLGETQYF.

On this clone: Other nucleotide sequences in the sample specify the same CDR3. CDR3 bases: TGCAGTGCTAGCGGATCCTACGAGCAGTACTTC. Amino acids: CSASGSYEQYF. The V and J genes are TRBV20-1 and TRBJ2-7; D unclear. The V end lost 3 bases, the J end lost 1 base, and 4 bases lay between the germline ends. This CDR3 contains 11 residues. From germline, CDR1 is DFQATT and CDR2 SNEGSKA (reference sequence).

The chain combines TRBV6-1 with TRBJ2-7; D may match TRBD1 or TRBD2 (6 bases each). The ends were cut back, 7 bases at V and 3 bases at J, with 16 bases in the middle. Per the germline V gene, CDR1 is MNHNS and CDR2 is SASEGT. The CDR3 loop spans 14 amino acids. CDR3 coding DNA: TGTGCCAGCACCCCTAGAGGGGGGAACTACGAGCAGTACTTC. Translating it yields CASTPRGGNYEQYF.